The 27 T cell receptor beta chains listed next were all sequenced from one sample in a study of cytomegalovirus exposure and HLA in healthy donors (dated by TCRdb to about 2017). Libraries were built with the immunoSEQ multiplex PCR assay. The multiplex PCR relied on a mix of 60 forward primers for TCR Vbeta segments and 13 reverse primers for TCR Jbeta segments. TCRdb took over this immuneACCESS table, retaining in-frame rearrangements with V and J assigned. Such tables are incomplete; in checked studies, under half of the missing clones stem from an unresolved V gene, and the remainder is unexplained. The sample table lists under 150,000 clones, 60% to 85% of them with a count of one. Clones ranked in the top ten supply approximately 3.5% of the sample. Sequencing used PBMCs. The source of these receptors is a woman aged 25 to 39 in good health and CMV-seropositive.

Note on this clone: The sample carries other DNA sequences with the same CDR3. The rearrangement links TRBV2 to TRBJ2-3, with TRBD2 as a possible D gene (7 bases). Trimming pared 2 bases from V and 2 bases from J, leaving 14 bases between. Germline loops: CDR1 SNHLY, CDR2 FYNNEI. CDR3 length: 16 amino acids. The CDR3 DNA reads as TGTGCCAGCAGTGAAAGGGCCGGGGGGCTCACAGATACGCAGTATTTT. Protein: CASSERAGGLTDTQYF. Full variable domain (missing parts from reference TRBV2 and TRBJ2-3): EPEVTQTPSHQVTQMGQEVILRCVPISNHLYFYWYRQILGQKVEFLVSFYNNEISEKSEIFDDQFSVERPDGSNFTLKIRSTKLEDSAMYFCASSERAGGLTDTQYFGPGTRLTVL.

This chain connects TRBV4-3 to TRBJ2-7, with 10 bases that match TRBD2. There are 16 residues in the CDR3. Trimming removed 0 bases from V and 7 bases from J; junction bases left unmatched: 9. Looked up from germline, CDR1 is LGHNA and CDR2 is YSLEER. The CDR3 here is CASSQDASGGAREQYF. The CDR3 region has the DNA TGCGCCAGCAGCCAAGACGCGAGCGGGGGGGCTCGGGAGCAGTACTTC.

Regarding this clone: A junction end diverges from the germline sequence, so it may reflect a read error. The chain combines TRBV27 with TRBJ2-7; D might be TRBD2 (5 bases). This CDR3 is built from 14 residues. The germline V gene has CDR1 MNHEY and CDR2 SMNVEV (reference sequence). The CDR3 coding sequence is TGTGCCGGCAGTTCTTTCGGGATCTCCTACGAGCAGTACTTC. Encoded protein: CAGSSFGISYEQYF.

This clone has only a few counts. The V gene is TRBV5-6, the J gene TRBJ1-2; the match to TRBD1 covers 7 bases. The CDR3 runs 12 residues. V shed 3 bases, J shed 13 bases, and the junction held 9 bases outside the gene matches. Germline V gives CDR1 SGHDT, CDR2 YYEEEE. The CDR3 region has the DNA TGTGCCAGCAGCTCCGGGACAGTGGGACGCACCTTC. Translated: CASSSGTVGRTF. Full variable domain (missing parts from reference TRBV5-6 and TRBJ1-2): DAGVTQSPTHLIKTRGQQVTLRCSPKSGHDTVSWYQQALGQGPQFIFQYYEEEERQRGNFPDRFSGHQFPNYSSELNVNALLLGDSALYLCASSSGTVGRTFGSGTRLTVV.

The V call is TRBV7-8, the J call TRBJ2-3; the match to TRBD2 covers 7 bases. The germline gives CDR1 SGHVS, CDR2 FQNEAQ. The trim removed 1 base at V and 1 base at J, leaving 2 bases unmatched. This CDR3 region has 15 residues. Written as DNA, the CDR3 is TGTGCCAGCAGCTTAGAGGCGGGGGGCACAGATACGCAGTATTTT. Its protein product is CASSLEAGGTDTQYF. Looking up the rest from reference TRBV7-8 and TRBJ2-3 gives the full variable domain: GAGVSQSPRYKVAKRGQDVALRCDPISGHVSLFWYQQALGQGPEFLTYFQNEAQLDKSGLPSDRFFAERPEGSVSTLKIQRTQQEDSAVYLCASSLEAGGTDTQYFGPGTRLTVL.

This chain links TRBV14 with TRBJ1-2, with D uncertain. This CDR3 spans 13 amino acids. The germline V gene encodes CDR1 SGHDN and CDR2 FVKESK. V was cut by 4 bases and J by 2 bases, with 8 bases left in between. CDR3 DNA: TGTGCCAGCAGCCCCGCCGGGAACTATGGCTACACCTTC. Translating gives CASSPAGNYGYTF.

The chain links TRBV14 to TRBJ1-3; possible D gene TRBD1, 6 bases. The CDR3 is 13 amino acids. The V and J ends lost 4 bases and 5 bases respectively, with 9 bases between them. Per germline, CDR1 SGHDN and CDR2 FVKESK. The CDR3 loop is CASSLDRRNTIYF. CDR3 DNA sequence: TGTGCCAGCAGCCTCGACAGGAGAAACACCATATATTTT.

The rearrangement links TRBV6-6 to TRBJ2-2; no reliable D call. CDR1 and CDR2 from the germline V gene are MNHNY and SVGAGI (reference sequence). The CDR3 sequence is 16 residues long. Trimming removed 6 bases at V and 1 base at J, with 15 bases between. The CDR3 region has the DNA TGTGCCAGCAGACCTGTAACGGTAGTGAACACCGGGGAGCTGTTTTTT. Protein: CASRPVTVVNTGELFF.

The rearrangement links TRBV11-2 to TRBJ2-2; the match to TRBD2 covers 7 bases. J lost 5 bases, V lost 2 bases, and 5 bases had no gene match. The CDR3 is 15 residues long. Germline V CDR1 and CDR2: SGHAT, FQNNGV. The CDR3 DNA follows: TGTGCCAGCAGCTTATGGGGGGGTGGGACCGGGGAGCTGTTTTTT. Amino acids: CASSLWGGGTGELFF.

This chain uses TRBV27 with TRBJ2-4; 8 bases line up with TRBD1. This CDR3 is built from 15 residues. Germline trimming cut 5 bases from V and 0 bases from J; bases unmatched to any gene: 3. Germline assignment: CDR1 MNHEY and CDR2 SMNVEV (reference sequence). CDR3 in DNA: TGTGCCAGCAGTGGACAGGGCCTAGCCAAAAACATTCAGTACTTC. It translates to CASSGQGLAKNIQYF.

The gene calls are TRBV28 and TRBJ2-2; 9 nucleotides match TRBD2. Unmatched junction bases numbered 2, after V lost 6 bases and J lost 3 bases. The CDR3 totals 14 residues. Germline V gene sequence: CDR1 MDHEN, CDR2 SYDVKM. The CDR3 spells CASRAGGYTGELFF. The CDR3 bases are TGTGCCAGCAGGGCGGGAGGGTACACCGGGGAGCTGTTTTTT.

CDR3 sequence reads: CASKVLRRDRDGYTF. In DNA, the CDR3 is TGTGCCAGCAAAGTATTGAGGAGGGACAGGGATGGCTACACCTTC. The V and J genes are TRBV2 and TRBJ1-2; 9 bases align to TRBD1. This CDR3 has 15 amino acids. CDR1 and CDR2 from the germline V gene are SNHLY and FYNNEI. The trim removed 7 bases at V and 6 bases at J, leaving 12 bases unmatched.

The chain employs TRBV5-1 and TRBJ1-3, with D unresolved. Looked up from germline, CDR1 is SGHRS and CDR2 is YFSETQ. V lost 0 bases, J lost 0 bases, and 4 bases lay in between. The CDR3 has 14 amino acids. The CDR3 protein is CASSLESSGNTIYF. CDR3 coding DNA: TGCGCCAGCAGCTTGGAGAGCTCTGGAAACACCATATATTTT.

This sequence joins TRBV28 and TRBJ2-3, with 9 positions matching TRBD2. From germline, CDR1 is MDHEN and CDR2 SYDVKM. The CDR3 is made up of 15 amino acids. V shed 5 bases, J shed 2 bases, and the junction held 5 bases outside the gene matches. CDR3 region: CASSPTSGVTDTQYF. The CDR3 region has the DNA TGTGCCAGCAGTCCGACTAGCGGTGTCACAGATACGCAGTATTTT.

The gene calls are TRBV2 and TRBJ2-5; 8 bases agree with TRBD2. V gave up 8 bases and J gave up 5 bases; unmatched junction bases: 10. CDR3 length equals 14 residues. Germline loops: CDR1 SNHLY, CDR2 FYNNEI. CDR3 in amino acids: CASHRGGVSETQYF. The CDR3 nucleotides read TGTGCCAGCCATCGGGGGGGCGTCAGTGAGACCCAGTACTTC.

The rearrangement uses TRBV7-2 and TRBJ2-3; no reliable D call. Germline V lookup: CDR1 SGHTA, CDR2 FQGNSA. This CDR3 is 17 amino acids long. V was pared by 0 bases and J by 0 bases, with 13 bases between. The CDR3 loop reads CASSLALARSSTDTQYF. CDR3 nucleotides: TGTGCCAGCAGCTTAGCTTTGGCTAGGTCTAGCACAGATACGCAGTATTTT.

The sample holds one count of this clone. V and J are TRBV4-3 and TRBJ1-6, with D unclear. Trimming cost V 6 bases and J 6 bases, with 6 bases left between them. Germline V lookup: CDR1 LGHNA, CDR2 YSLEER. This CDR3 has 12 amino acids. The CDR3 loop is CASRTTNSPLHF. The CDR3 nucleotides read TGCGCCAGCAGAACTACTAATTCACCCCTCCACTTT.

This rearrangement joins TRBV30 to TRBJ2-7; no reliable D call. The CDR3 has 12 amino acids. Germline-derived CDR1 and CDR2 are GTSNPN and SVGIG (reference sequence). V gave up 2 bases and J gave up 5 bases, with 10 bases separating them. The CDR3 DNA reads TGTGCCTGGAGTCCCTTGTCCCACGAGCAGTACTTC. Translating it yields CAWSPLSHEQYF.

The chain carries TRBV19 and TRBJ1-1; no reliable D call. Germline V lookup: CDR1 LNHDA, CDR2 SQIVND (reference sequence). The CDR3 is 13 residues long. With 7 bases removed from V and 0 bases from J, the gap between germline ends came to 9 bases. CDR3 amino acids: CASTGYMNTEAFF. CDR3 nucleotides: TGTGCCAGTACAGGCTACATGAACACTGAAGCTTTCTTT.

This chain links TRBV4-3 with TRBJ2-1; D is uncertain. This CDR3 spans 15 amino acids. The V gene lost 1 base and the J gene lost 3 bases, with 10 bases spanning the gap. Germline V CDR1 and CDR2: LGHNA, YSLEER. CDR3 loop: CASSQGSLNYNEQFF. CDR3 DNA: TGCGCCAGCAGCCAAGGTAGCCTGAACTACAATGAGCAGTTCTTC.

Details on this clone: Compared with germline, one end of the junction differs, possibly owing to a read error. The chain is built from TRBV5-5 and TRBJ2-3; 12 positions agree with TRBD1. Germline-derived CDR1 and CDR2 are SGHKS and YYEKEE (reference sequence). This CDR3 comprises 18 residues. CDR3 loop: CASSSYYRGQGAGDTQFF. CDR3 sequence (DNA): TGTGCCAGCAGCTCGTACTACCGGGGACAGGGGGCCGGAGATACGCAGTTTTTT.

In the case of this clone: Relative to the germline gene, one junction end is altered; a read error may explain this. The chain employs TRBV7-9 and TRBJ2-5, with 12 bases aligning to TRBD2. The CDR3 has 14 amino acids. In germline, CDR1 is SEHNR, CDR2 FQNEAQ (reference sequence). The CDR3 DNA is TGTGCCAGCAGCCTAGCGGGGGGGCCTCAGACCCAGTACTTC. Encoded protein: CASSLAGGPQTQYF.

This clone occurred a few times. The CDR3 is CASSSRGSVTQYF. CDR3 bases: TGTGCCAGCAGCTCCAGGGGATCGGTAACCCAGTACTTC. This chain connects TRBV7-2 to TRBJ2-5; TRBD1 is a possible D gene (6 bases). The V gene lost 4 bases and the J gene lost 8 bases, with 14 bases spanning the gap. The CDR3 sequence is 13 residues long. Germline CDR1 SGHTA, CDR2 FQGNSA.

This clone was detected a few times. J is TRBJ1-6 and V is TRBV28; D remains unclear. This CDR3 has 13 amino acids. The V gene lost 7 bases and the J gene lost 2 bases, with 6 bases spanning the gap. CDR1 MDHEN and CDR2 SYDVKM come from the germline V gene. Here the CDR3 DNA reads TGTGCCAGCACGTTCCCCTATAATTCACCCCTCCACTTT. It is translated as CASTFPYNSPLHF.

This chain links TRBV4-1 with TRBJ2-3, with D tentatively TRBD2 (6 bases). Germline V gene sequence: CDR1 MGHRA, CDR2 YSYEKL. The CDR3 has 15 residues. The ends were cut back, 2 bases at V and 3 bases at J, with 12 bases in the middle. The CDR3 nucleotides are TGCGCCAGCAGCCAAACACGACTAGTAACAGATACGCAGTATTTT. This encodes CASSQTRLVTDTQYF.

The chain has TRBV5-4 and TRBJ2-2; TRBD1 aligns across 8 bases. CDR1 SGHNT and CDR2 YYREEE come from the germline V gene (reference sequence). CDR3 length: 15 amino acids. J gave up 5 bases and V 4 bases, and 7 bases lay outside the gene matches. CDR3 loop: CASSIDRGKTGELFF. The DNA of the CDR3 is TGTGCCAGCAGCATTGACAGGGGAAAGACCGGGGAGCTGTTTTTT.

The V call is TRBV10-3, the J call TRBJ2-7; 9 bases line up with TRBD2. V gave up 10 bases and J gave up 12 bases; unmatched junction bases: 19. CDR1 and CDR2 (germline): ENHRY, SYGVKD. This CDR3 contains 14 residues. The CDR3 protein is CATGGVAGALTTYF. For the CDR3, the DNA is TGTGCCACGGGTGGGGTAGCGGGGGCCCTTACGACGTACTTC.